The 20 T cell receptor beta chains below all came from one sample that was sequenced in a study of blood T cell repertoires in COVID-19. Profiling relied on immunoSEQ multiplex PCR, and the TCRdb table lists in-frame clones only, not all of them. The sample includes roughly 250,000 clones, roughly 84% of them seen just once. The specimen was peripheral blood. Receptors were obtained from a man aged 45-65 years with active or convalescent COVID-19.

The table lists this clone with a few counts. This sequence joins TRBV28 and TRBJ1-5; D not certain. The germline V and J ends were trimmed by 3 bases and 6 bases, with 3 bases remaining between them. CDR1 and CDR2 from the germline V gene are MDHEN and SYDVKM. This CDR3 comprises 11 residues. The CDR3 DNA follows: TGTGCCAGCAGTTTCGGTCAGCCCCAGCATTTT. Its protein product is CASSFGQPQHF.

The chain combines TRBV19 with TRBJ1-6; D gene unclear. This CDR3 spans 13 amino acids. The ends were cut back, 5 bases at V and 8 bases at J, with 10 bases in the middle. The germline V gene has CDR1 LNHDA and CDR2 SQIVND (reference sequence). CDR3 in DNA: TGTGCCAGTAGTCGACTGACCGATTCACCCCTCCACTTT. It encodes CASSRLTDSPLHF.

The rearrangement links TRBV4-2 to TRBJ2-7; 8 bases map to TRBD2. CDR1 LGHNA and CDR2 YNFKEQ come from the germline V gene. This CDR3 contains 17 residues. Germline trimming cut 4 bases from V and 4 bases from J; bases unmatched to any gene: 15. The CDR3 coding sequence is TGTGCCAGCAGCCTCCTCTTGTCGGGCGGGGGGCAATACGAGCAGTACTTC. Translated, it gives CASSLLLSGGGQYEQYF.

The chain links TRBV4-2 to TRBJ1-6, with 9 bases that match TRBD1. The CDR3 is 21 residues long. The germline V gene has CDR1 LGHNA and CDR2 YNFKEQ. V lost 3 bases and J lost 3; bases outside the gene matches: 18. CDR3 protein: CASSHVLTRDRVPIYNSPLHF. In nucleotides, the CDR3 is TGTGCCAGCAGCCATGTCCTGACCCGGGACAGGGTGCCAATCTATAATTCACCCCTCCACTTT.

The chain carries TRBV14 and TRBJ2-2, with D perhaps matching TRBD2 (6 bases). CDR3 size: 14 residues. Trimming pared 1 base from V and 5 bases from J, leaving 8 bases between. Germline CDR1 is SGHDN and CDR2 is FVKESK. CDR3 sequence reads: CASSQVRETGELFF. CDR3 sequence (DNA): TGTGCCAGCAGCCAAGTTCGGGAGACCGGGGAGCTGTTTTTT.

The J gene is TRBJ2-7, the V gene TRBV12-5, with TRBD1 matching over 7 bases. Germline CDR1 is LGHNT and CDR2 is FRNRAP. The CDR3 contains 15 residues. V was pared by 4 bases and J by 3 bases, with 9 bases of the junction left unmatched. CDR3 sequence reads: CASGWLRDRDYEQYF. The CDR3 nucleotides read TGTGCTAGTGGTTGGCTCCGGGACAGAGACTACGAGCAGTACTTC.

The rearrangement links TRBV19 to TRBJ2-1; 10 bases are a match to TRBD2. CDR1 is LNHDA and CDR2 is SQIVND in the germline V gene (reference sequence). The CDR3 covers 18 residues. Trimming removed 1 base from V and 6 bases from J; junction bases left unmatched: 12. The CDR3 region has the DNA TGTGCCAGTAGTATAGGACTAGCGGGCGTCCTCATACCCAATGAGCAGTTCTTC. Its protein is CASSIGLAGVLIPNEQFF.

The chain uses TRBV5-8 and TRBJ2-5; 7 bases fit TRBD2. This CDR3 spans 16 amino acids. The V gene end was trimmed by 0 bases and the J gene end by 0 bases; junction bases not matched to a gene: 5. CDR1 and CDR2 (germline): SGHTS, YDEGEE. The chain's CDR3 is CASSLVLADYQETQYF. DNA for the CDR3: TGTGCCAGCAGCTTGGTCCTAGCGGACTACCAAGAGACCCAGTACTTC.

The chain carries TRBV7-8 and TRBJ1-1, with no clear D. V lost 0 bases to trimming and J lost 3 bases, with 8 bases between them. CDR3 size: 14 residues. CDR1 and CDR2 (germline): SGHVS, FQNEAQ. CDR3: CASSLASSYTEAFF. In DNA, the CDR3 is TGTGCCAGCAGCTTAGCATCCTCGTACACTGAAGCTTTCTTT.

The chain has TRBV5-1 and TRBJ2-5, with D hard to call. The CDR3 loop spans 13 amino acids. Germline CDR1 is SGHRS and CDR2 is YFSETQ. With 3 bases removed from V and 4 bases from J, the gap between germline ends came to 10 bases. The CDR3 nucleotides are TGCGCCAGCAGCTCAGGATGGTCAGAGACCCAGTACTTC. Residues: CASSSGWSETQYF.

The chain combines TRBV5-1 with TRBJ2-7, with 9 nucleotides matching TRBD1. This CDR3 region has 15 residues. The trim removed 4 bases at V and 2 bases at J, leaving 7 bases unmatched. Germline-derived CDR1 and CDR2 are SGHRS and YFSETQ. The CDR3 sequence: CASSLQGQGTYEQYF. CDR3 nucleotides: TGCGCCAGCAGCCTCCAGGGACAGGGCACCTACGAGCAGTACTTC. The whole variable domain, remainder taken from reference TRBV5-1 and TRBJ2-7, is KAGVTQTPRYLIKTRGQQVTLSCSPISGHRSVSWYQQTPGQGLQFLFEYFSETQRNKGNFPGRFSGRQFSNSRSEMNVSTLELGDSALYLCASSLQGQGTYEQYFGPGTRLTVT.

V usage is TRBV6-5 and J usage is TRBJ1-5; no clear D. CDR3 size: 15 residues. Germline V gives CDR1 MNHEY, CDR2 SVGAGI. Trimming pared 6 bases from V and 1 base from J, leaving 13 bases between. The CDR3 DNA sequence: TGTGCCAGCAGATTTTCGGAGGGCAGCAATCAGCCCCAGCATTTT. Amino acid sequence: CASRFSEGSNQPQHF.

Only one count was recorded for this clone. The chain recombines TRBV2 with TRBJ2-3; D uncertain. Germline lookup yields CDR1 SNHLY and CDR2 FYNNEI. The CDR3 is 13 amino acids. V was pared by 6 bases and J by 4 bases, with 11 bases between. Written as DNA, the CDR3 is TGTGCCAGCAGGGCCCCTGGTGCAGATACGCAGTATTTT. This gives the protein CASRAPGADTQYF.

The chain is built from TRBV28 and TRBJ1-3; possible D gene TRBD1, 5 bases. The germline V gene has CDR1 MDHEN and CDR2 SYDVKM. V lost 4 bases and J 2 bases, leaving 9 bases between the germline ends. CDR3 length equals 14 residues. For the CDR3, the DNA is TGTGCCAGCAGTTCCGCCAGGGCTGGAAACACCATATATTTT. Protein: CASSSARAGNTIYF.

Here the CDR3 reads CASSLGGRGETEAFF. The CDR3 coding sequence is TGTGCCAGCAGCTTGGGTGGCAGGGGGGAAACTGAAGCTTTCTTT. The chain carries TRBV5-4 and TRBJ1-1; TRBD1 matches 7 bases. Germline lookup yields CDR1 SGHNT and CDR2 YYREEE (reference sequence). The CDR3 length is 15 residues. The V gene end was trimmed by 0 bases and the J gene end by 5 bases; junction bases not matched to a gene: 7.

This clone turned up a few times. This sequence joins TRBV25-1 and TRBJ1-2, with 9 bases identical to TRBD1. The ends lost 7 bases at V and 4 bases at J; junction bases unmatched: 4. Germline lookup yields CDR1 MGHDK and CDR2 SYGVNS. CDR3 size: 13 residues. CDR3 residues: CASMDRGSYGYTF. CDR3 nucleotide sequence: TGTGCCAGCATGGACAGGGGTTCCTATGGCTACACCTTC.

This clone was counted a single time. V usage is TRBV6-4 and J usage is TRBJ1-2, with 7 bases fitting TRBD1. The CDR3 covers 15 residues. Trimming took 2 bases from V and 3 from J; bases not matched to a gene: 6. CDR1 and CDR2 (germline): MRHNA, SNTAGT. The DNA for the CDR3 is TGTGCCAGCAGTGACGATCATACAGGGGACTATGGCTACACCTTC. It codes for CASSDDHTGDYGYTF.

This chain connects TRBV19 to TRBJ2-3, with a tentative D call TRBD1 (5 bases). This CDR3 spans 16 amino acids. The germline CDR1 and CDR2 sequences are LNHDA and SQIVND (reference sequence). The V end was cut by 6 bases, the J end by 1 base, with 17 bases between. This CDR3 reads CASSEIQGRGTDTQYF. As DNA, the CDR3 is TGTGCCAGTAGCGAGATTCAGGGTAGAGGCACAGATACGCAGTATTTT.

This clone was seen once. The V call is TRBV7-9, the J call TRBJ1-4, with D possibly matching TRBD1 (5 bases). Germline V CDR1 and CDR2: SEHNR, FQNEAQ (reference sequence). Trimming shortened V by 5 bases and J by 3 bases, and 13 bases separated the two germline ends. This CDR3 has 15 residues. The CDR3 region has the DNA TGTGCCAGCAGCCCCGGGGACTTTGCTAATGAAAAACTGTTTTTT. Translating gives CASSPGDFANEKLFF.

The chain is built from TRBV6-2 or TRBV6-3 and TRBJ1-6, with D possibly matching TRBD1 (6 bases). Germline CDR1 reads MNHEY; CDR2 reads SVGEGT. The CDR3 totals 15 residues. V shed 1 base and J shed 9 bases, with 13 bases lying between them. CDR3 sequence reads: CASSYFTGRASPLHF. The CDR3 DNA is TGTGCCAGCAGTTACTTCACAGGGAGAGCTTCACCCCTCCACTTT.